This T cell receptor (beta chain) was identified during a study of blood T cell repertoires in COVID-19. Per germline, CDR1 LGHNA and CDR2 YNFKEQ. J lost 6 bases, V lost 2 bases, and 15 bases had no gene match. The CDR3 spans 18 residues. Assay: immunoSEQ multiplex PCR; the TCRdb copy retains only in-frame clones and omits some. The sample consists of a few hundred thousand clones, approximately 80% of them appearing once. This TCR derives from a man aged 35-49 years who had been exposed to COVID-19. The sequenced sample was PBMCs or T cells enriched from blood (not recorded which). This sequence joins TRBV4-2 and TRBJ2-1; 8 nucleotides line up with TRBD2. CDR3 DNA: TGTGCCAGCAGCCAAACCTTTTGGGGAGCGGGAGAAGTCAATGAGCAGTTCTTC. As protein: CASSQTFWGAGEVNEQFF.